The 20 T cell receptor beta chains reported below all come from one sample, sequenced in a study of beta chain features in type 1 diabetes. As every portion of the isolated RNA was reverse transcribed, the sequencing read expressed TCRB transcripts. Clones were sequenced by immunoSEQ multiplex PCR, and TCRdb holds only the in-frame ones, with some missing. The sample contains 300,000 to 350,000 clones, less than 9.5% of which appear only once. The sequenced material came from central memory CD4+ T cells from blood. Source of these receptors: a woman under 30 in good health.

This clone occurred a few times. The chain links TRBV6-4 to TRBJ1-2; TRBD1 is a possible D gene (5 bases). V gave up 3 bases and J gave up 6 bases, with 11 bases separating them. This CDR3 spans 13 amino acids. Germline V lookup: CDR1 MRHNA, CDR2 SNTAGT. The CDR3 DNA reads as TGTGCCAGCAGTGAGCAACCAGGGAATGGCTACACCTTC. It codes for CASSEQPGNGYTF.

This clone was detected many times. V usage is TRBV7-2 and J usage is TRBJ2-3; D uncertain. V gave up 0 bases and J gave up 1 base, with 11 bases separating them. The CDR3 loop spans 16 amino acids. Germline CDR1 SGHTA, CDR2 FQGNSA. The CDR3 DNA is TGTGCCAGCAGCTTAGCCCCTGGCAGTGGCACAGATACGCAGTATTTT. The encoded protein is CASSLAPGSGTDTQYF.

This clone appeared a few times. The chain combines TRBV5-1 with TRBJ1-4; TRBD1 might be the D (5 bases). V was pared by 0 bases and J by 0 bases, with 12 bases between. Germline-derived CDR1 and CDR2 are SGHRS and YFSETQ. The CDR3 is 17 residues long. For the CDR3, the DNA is TGCGCCAGCAGCTTGGCAGGGAGGGGTTCAACTAATGAAAAACTGTTTTTT. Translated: CASSLAGRGSTNEKLFF.

Here the CDR3 DNA reads TGTGCCAGCAGCTTAGTTGCTGGGGCCAACGTCCTGACTTTC. Translated: CASSLVAGANVLTF. The genes are TRBV11-2 and TRBJ2-6, with D hard to call. CDR1 is SGHAT and CDR2 is FQNNGV in the germline V gene. V lost 1 base and J lost 2, with 3 bases in between. The CDR3 totals 14 residues.

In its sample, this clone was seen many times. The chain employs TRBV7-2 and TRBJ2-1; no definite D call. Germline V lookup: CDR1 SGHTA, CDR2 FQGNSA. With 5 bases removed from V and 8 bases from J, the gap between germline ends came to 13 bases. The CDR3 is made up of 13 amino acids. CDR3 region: CASSQRNVDEQFF. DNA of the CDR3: TGTGCCAGCAGCCAGCGTAATGTTGATGAGCAGTTCTTC.

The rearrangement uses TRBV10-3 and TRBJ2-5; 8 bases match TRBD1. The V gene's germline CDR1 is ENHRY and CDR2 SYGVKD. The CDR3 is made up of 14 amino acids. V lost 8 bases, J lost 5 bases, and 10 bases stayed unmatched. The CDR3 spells CAISRGRGQETQYF. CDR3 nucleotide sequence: TGTGCCATCTCTCGGGGCAGGGGGCAGGAGACCCAGTACTTC.

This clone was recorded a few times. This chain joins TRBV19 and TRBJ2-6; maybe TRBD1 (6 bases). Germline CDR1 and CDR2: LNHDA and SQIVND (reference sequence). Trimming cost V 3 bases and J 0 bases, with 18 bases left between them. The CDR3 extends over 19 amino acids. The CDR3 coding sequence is TGTGCCAGTAGTATTGGGGGCAGCTCTAAACGCTCTGGGGCCAACGTCCTGACTTTC. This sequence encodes CASSIGGSSKRSGANVLTF.

CDR3 nucleotide sequence: TGTGCCACCAGCAGAGATAAGTGGCAGAGTAATGAAAAACTGTTTTTT. The encoded protein is CATSRDKWQSNEKLFF. The chain combines TRBV15 with TRBJ1-4; D is unresolved. Germline CDR1 LNHNV, CDR2 YYDKDF (reference sequence). V was cut by 0 bases and J by 4 bases, with 12 bases left in between. This CDR3 has 16 residues.

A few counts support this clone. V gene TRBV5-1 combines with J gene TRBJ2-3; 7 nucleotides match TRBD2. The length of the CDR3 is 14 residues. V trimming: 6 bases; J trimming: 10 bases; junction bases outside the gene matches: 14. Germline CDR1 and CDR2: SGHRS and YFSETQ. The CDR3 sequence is CASNLNLAGEAQYF. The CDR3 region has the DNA TGCGCCAGCAATCTTAATTTGGCGGGAGAGGCGCAGTATTTT.

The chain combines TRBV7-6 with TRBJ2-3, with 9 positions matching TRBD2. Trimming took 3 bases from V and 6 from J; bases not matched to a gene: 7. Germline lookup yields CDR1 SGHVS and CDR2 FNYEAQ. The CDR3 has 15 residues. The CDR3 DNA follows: TGTGCCAGCAGCTTTAGCGGGGGCTTGGGCGATACGCAGTATTTT. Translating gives CASSFSGGLGDTQYF.

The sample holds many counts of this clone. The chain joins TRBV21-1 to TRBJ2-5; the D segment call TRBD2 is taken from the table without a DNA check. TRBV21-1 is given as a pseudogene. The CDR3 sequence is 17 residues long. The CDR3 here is CASPGLAGGDPRETQYF. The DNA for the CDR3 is TGTGCCAGCCCGGGACTAGCGGGAGGGGACCCCAGAGAGACCCAGTACTTC.

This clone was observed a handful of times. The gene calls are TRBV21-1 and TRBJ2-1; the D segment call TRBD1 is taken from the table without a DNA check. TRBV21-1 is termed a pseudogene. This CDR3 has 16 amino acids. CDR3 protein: CASSRPGHLSYNEQFF. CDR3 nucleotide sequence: TGTGCCAGCAGCAGACCGGGACACCTCTCCTACAATGAGCAGTTCTTC.

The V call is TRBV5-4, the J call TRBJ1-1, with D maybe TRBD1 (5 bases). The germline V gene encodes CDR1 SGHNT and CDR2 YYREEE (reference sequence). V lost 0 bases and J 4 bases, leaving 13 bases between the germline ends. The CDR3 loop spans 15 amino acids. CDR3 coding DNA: TGTGCCAGCAGCTTGGATCCAACGGGGGGCACTGAAGCTTTCTTT. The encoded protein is CASSLDPTGGTEAFF. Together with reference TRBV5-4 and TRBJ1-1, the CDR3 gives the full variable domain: ETGVTQSPTHLIKTRGQQVTLRCSSQSGHNTVSWYQQALGQGPQFIFQYYREEENGRGNFPPRFSGLQFPNYSSELNVNALELDDSALYLCASSLDPTGGTEAFFGQGTRLTVV.

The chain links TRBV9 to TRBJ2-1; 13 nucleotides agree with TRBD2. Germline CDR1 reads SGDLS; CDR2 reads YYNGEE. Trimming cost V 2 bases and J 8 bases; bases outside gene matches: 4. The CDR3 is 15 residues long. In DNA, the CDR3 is TGTGCCAGCAGCGTGGGGACTAGCGGGATCCATGAGCAGTTCTTC. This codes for CASSVGTSGIHEQFF. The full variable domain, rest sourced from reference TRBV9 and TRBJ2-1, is DSGVTQTPKHLITATGQRVTLRCSPRSGDLSVYWYQQSLDQGLQFLIQYYNGEERAKGNILERFSAQQFPDLHSELNLSSLELGDSALYFCASSVGTSGIHEQFFGPGTRLTVL.

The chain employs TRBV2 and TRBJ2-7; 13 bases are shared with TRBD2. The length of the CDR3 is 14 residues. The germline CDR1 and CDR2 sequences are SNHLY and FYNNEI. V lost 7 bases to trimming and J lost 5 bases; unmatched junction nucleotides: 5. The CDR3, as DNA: TGTGCCAGCAATGGACTAGCGGGAGCCAACGAGCAGTACTTC. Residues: CASNGLAGANEQYF.

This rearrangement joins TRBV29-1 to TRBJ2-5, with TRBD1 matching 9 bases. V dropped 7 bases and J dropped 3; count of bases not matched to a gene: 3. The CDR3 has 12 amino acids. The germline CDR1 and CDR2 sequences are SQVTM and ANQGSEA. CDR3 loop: CSGRQGEETQYF. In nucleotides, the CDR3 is TGCAGCGGGCGACAGGGGGAAGAGACCCAGTACTTC.

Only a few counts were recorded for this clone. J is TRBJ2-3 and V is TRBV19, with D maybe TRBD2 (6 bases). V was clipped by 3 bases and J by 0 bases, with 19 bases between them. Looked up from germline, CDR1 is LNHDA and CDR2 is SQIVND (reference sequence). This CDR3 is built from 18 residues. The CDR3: CASSIINSGTLSTDTQYF. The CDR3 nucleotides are TGTGCCAGTAGTATTATAAATAGCGGCACTCTTAGCACAGATACGCAGTATTTT.

Here the CDR3 reads CASRPQGASNEKLFF. CDR3 nucleotides: TGTGCCAGCAGACCACAGGGAGCGTCTAATGAAAAACTGTTTTTT. V and J are TRBV6-5 and TRBJ1-4, with TRBD1 as a possible D gene (6 bases). Deletions cut 6 bases from V and 3 bases from J, with 14 bases between. Germline CDR1 reads MNHEY; CDR2 reads SVGAGI. CDR3 length: 15 residues.

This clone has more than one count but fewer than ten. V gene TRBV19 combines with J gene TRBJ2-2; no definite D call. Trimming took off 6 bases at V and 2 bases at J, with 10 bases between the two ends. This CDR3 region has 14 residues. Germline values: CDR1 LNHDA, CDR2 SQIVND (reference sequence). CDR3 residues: CASRERINTGELFF. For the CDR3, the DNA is TGTGCCAGTAGGGAACGGATTAACACCGGGGAGCTGTTTTTT.

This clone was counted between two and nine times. The CDR3: CASSLDYVNEQFF. In DNA form, the CDR3 reads TGTGCCAGCAGCCTGGACTACGTCAATGAGCAGTTCTTC. The chain couples TRBV4-2 to TRBJ2-1; a weak D match, TRBD2 (6 bases). CDR3 length: 13 amino acids. V was trimmed by 4 bases and J by 6 bases, leaving 10 bases between them. Germline V gene lookup returns CDR1 LGHNA and CDR2 YNFKEQ.